These T cell receptor beta chains were read from a single sample in a study of CD8 T cells in Susac syndrome. TCRdb called the immunoSEQ multiplex PCR reads again in MiXCR, with one record for every CDR3 protein. Found here are some 200,000 distinct CDR3 sequences, around 95% of them singletons; the top ten hold 0.15% to 0.2%. Sequencing was carried out using CD8+ T cells from PBMCs. These receptors were collected from a human donor with Susac syndrome. The CDR3 runs from the conserved cysteine through the conserved F or W. A D gene is named only where the DNA matches it firmly. Clone size is stated in some rows and not others, as once, few, many or a class when expanded.

cdr3_nt: TGCAGTGCTAGAGTCAGGCTTCCCTATGGCTACACCTTC; cdr3_aa: CSARVRLPYGYTF; d_call: -; v_call: TRBV20-1; clone_size: once; cdr3_length: 13; j_call: TRBJ1-2
cdr3_nt: TGTGCCAGCAGTTTAAAAGGGGGAGGGAATGAGCAGTTCTTC; cdr3_aa: CASSLKGGGNEQFF; d_call: -; v_call: TRBV27; clone_size: -; cdr3_length: 14; j_call: TRBJ2-1
cdr3_nt: TGCAGCACTAAACCCGGACAGGGAAAGACAGATACGCAGTATTTT; cdr3_aa: CSTKPGQGKTDTQYF; d_call: TRBD1; v_call: TRBV29-1; clone_size: -; cdr3_length: 15; j_call: TRBJ2-3
cdr3_nt: TGCAGCGGATTACTAGCGGGAATGACCGGGGAGCTGTTTTTT; cdr3_aa: CSGLLAGMTGELFF; d_call: TRBD2; v_call: TRBV29-1; clone_size: -; cdr3_length: 14; j_call: TRBJ2-2
cdr3_nt: TGTGCCAGCAGCTCCCCTGACGGCGCGAACACCGGGGAGCTGTTTTTT; cdr3_aa: CASSSPDGANTGELFF; d_call: -; v_call: TRBV7-3; clone_size: -; cdr3_length: 16; j_call: TRBJ2-2
cdr3_nt: TGCAGTGCTCCGGACAGTAGCTCTGGAAACACCATATATTTT; cdr3_aa: CSAPDSSSGNTIYF; d_call: -; v_call: TRBV20-1; clone_size: -; cdr3_length: 14; j_call: TRBJ1-3
cdr3_nt: TGTGCCAGCAGCCAGTTGGCAGGGGACACTGAAGCTTTCTTT; cdr3_aa: CASSQLAGDTEAFF; d_call: -; v_call: TRBV3-1; clone_size: -; cdr3_length: 14; j_call: TRBJ1-1
cdr3_nt: TGTGCCAGCAGCTGGACAGGGAATCCGGGGGCTTTCTTT; cdr3_aa: CASSWTGNPGAFF; d_call: TRBD1; v_call: TRBV7-9; clone_size: -; cdr3_length: 13; j_call: TRBJ1-1
cdr3_nt: TGTGCCAGCAGCGCCCTAGTAGCTAGCGGGATGGATGAGCAGTACTTC; cdr3_aa: CASSALVASGMDEQYF; d_call: TRBD2; v_call: TRBV7-2; clone_size: -; cdr3_length: 16; j_call: TRBJ2-7
cdr3_nt: TGTGCCATCATGGCGGGGCAGTTCCTAGGTAATGAGCAGTTCTTC; cdr3_aa: CAIMAGQFLGNEQFF; d_call: -; v_call: TRBV10-3; clone_size: -; cdr3_length: 15; j_call: TRBJ2-1
cdr3_nt: TGTGCCAGCAGTGATGGCAGAACTGAAGCTTTCTTT; cdr3_aa: CASSDGRTEAFF; d_call: -; v_call: TRBV2; clone_size: -; cdr3_length: 12; j_call: TRBJ1-1
cdr3_nt: TGCGCCAGCAGCTTGGTGTCTAGCGGGGGATATGAGCAGTTCTTC; cdr3_aa: CASSLVSSGGYEQFF; d_call: TRBD2; v_call: TRBV5-1; clone_size: -; cdr3_length: 15; j_call: TRBJ2-1
cdr3_nt: TGTGCCAGCAGCTCCCAGGGTAGGGAGCAGTACTTC; cdr3_aa: CASSSQGREQYF; d_call: -; v_call: TRBV7-6; clone_size: -; cdr3_length: 12; j_call: TRBJ2-7
cdr3_nt: TGTGCCAGCAGCCAGTCAGCGGGAGTATCCTACGAGCAGTACTTC; cdr3_aa: CASSQSAGVSYEQYF; d_call: TRBD2; v_call: TRBV3-1; clone_size: -; cdr3_length: 15; j_call: TRBJ2-7
cdr3_nt: TGTGCCAGCAATCCCGGGACTAGCGGGACCTACCAAGAGACCCAGTACTTC; cdr3_aa: CASNPGTSGTYQETQYF; d_call: TRBD2; v_call: TRBV6-2/TRBV6-3; clone_size: -; cdr3_length: 17; j_call: TRBJ2-5
cdr3_nt: TGCGCCAGCAGAGTCGGGAGTGATCAAGAGACCCAGTACTTC; cdr3_aa: CASRVGSDQETQYF; d_call: -; v_call: TRBV5-1; clone_size: -; cdr3_length: 14; j_call: TRBJ2-5
cdr3_nt: TGTGCCAGCAGTTTCAAGGCTCTAGCGGGAGGCCATGAGCAGTTCTTC; cdr3_aa: CASSFKALAGGHEQFF; d_call: TRBD2; v_call: TRBV12-3/TRBV12-4; clone_size: -; cdr3_length: 16; j_call: TRBJ2-1
cdr3_nt: TGCAGTGCTAGGGGTCCCACCGGGACTAGCGGGAAGGTCACAGGAGGGGAGCAGTACTTC; cdr3_aa: CSARGPTGTSGKVTGGEQYF; d_call: TRBD2; v_call: TRBV20-1; clone_size: -; cdr3_length: 20; j_call: TRBJ2-7
cdr3_nt: TGTGCCTGGGATGAGGGCAGCTCCTACGAGCAGTACTTC; cdr3_aa: CAWDEGSSYEQYF; d_call: -; v_call: TRBV30; clone_size: -; cdr3_length: 13; j_call: TRBJ2-7
cdr3_nt: TGTGCCAGCAGTTATTACCCGAACACTGAAGCTTTCTTT; cdr3_aa: CASSYYPNTEAFF; d_call: -; v_call: TRBV6-5; clone_size: -; cdr3_length: 13; j_call: TRBJ1-1
cdr3_nt: TGTGCCAGCGGAGGACAGGGGGCGTATGGCTACACCTTC; cdr3_aa: CASGGQGAYGYTF; d_call: TRBD1; v_call: TRBV27; clone_size: -; cdr3_length: 13; j_call: TRBJ1-2
cdr3_nt: TGTGCCAGCAGTCCTCAGGGGACTGGGGCCAACGTCCTGACTTTC; cdr3_aa: CASSPQGTGANVLTF; d_call: -; v_call: TRBV12-3/TRBV12-4; clone_size: -; cdr3_length: 15; j_call: TRBJ2-6
cdr3_nt: TGTGCCAGCAGTCCTGGACTAGCGGGAGAGGAGCAGTTCTTC; cdr3_aa: CASSPGLAGEEQFF; d_call: TRBD2; v_call: TRBV12-3/TRBV12-4; clone_size: -; cdr3_length: 14; j_call: TRBJ2-1
cdr3_nt: TGTGCCAGCAGCTTGTCACCCGAGACAGCGAACAAACTGTTTTTT; cdr3_aa: CASSLSPETANKLFF; d_call: -; v_call: TRBV5-6; clone_size: -; cdr3_length: 15; j_call: TRBJ1-4
cdr3_nt: TGCGCCAGCAGCCAAGGGGCGTCGGGAAATGAAAAACTGTTTTTT; cdr3_aa: CASSQGASGNEKLFF; d_call: -; v_call: TRBV4-1; clone_size: once; cdr3_length: 15; j_call: TRBJ1-4
cdr3_nt: TGCGCCAGCAGCTCGTCCAGGACCAAAAACATTCAGTACTTC; cdr3_aa: CASSSSRTKNIQYF; d_call: -; v_call: TRBV5-1; clone_size: -; cdr3_length: 14; j_call: TRBJ2-4
cdr3_nt: TGCAGTGCCCCAGGGGGGAATAATTCACCCCTCCACTTT; cdr3_aa: CSAPGGNNSPLHF; d_call: TRBD1; v_call: TRBV20-1; clone_size: -; cdr3_length: 13; j_call: TRBJ1-6
cdr3_nt: TGTGCCAGCAGTTTCCTAGCAAGAGCAGATACGCAGTATTTT; cdr3_aa: CASSFLARADTQYF; d_call: -; v_call: TRBV12-3/TRBV12-4; clone_size: -; cdr3_length: 14; j_call: TRBJ2-3
cdr3_nt: TGTGCCAGCAGCGCAGGGACCTCTGGAAACACCATATATTTT; cdr3_aa: CASSAGTSGNTIYF; d_call: -; v_call: TRBV12-3/TRBV12-4; clone_size: -; cdr3_length: 14; j_call: TRBJ1-3
cdr3_nt: TGTGCCAGCAGCTGGAAAGGACTAGCGGGGGGTCATGAGCAGTTCTTC; cdr3_aa: CASSWKGLAGGHEQFF; d_call: TRBD2; v_call: TRBV5-4; clone_size: -; cdr3_length: 16; j_call: TRBJ2-1
cdr3_nt: TGCAGCGTCGAGACAGGGGGCGCGAACACCGGGGAGCTGTTTTTT; cdr3_aa: CSVETGGANTGELFF; d_call: TRBD1; v_call: TRBV29-1; clone_size: -; cdr3_length: 15; j_call: TRBJ2-2
cdr3_nt: TGTGCCAGCAGCCGCCTAAACAGGCCCCGCCGGGTGGTTGAAGCTTTCTTT; cdr3_aa: CASSRLNRPRRVVEAFF; d_call: -; v_call: TRBV3-1; clone_size: -; cdr3_length: 17; j_call: TRBJ1-1
cdr3_nt: TGTGCCTGGAGTGACCAGGGGGCAGTAACCACCTTC; cdr3_aa: CAWSDQGAVTTF; d_call: TRBD1; v_call: TRBV30; clone_size: -; cdr3_length: 12; j_call: TRBJ1-2